This paragraph reports one TCR beta chain. This clonotype was observed a few times. No antigen is known for it. No qualities accompany the bases; no much larger clone lies one base away. From the germline V gene, CDR1 is SGHTS and CDR2 is YDEGEE. The CDR3 spans 14 residues, from the cysteine through the phenylalanine. CDR3 DNA only is kept here, 42 bases in frame from base 1. V and J are truncated by 4 bases and 7 bases respectively, leaving an intervening sequence of 15 bases. The axillary draining lymph nodes of breast cancer patients were the source of the lymph node samples. The data are from a study of breast tumors, draining lymph nodes, adjacent tissues (dated by TCRdb to the mid-2010s). With respect to the entire study: Breast cancer patients provided tumor, adjacent nontumor tissue and axillary lymph nodes, and the study compared the TCR beta repertoires across these three sources. The study aimed to assess the relationships and possible T-cell exchange between tumor, surrounding tissue and draining lymph node repertoires in human breast cancer.

Broad study findings and their caveats: The similarity between tumor and nontumor tissue repertoires was significantly greater in luminal-like breast cancer than in basal-like breast cancer. The conclusion that tumor T cells originate in lymph nodes was framed as consistent with a hypothesis rather than directly demonstrated. Tumor T-cell repertoires showed less diversity than lymph node repertoires and more diversity than nontumor tissue repertoires, and tumor T-cell repertoires showed preferential V and J gene usage. The data were judged consistent with most tumor T cells deriving from the lymph node and then expanding within tumor tissue.

TCRdb shows the sequencer as Illumina HiSeq 2000. TCR beta chain libraries were generated through multiplex PCR amplification. The amplified TCR beta chain products were analyzed by high-throughput sequencing. Using fastp at Q25 and MiXCR, TCRdb reprocessed the public reads and kept productive beta chains. All rows with the same CDR3 protein become a single entry with the most common DNA and genes. The sample contains over 200,000 distinct CDR3 sequences, under 35% of them found a single time. The top ten hold 3.6% of the sample. This TCR was sampled from a female donor with breast cancer. Some clones in this sample may be carry-over from other donors' samples. The sample consisted of axillary lymph node tissue. The chain couples TRBV5-8 to TRBJ2-4; perhaps TRBD2 is the D gene, with 6 bases matching. The sequenced DNA: TGTGCCAGCAGCGGGGGGTGGATAGGGAACATTCAGTACTTC. Its protein is CASSGGWIGNIQYF.